The 13 T cell receptor beta chains below all came from one sample that was sequenced in a study of blood T cell repertoires in COVID-19. The protocol was immunoSEQ multiplex PCR, while the TCRdb copy is restricted to in-frame clones and leaves out a portion. Of 100,000 to 150,000 clones listed, roughly 80% are singletons. Material for sequencing was peripheral blood. Source of these receptors: a human donor in a cohort sampled during active COVID-19.

A few counts support this clone. The junction shows a germline mismatch at one end, possibly a read error. This chain joins TRBV6-6 and TRBJ2-7; 8 bases are a match to TRBD1. The CDR3 is 14 amino acids. Germline V gives CDR1 MNHNY, CDR2 SVGAGI (reference sequence). CDR3 DNA: TGTGCCAGCAGTAACTCGGGACAGGTGTACGAGCAGTACTTC. Its protein product is CASSNSGQVYEQYF.

V usage is TRBV4-1 and J usage is TRBJ1-1; D gene uncertain. Between the trimmed V and J ends, which lost 0 bases and 5 bases, there was a span of 4 bases. This CDR3 has 12 residues. Germline V lookup: CDR1 MGHRA, CDR2 YSYEKL. In DNA form, the CDR3 reads TGCGCCAGCAGCCAAGATTTAACTGAAGCTTTCTTT. Protein: CASSQDLTEAFF.

The rearrangement links TRBV28 to TRBJ1-1; 9 nucleotides align to TRBD1. Germline lookup yields CDR1 MDHEN and CDR2 SYDVKM. V shed 5 bases, J shed 2 bases, and the junction held 9 bases outside the gene matches. This CDR3 is built from 16 residues. Written as DNA, the CDR3 is TGTGCCAGCAGTGCGCCCGGGACAGGGCGAAACACTGAAGCTTTCTTT. Its translation: CASSAPGTGRNTEAFF.

The gene calls are TRBV7-8 and TRBJ1-6; weak D call: TRBD1 (6 bases). Germline V gene lookup returns CDR1 SGHVS and CDR2 FQNEAQ. V lost 5 bases to trimming and J lost 8 bases, with 13 bases between them. CDR3 length: 14 residues. CDR3 DNA: TGTGCCAGCAGCGGGGGCAGACCGGATTCACCCCTCCACTTT. Its protein product is CASSGGRPDSPLHF.

This clone was seen just once. J is TRBJ2-7 and V is TRBV18; 9 bases match TRBD1. CDR3 length: 14 amino acids. The germline V gene encodes CDR1 KGHSH and CDR2 LQKENI. V lost 8 bases, J lost 2 bases, and 7 bases stayed unmatched. CDR3 DNA sequence: TGTGCCAGCAAAAGTGGGACAGGGACCTACGAGCAGTACTTC. Protein sequence: CASKSGTGTYEQYF.

The rearrangement joins TRBV28 to TRBJ2-7; a possible D gene is TRBD1 (6 bases). CDR3 length equals 15 residues. Germline V CDR1 and CDR2: MDHEN, SYDVKM. Trimming shortened V by 5 bases and J by 3 bases, and 17 bases separated the two germline ends. For the CDR3, the DNA is TGTGCCAGCAGTCTACCTAAAGGGGGTATCTACGAGCAGTACTTC. Protein: CASSLPKGGIYEQYF.

The CDR3 nucleotides are TGTGCCAGCCTCAAACCGGGAGCCGACTACGAGCAGTACTTC. This encodes CASLKPGADYEQYF. The genes are TRBV28 and TRBJ2-7; D perhaps matches TRBD2 (6 bases). Trimming took 8 bases from V and 3 from J, leaving 17 bases between them. The CDR3 loop spans 14 amino acids. Germline CDR1 is MDHEN and CDR2 is SYDVKM.

This chain links TRBV11-2 with TRBJ2-7, with D possibly being TRBD1 (6 bases). There are 16 residues in the CDR3. Germline CDR1 reads SGHAT; CDR2 reads FQNNGV. V was clipped by 1 base and J by 4 bases, with 17 bases between them. Here the CDR3 DNA reads TGTGCCAGCAGCTTAGTGACAATACAAGGGGGATACGAGCAGTACTTC. Protein: CASSLVTIQGGYEQYF.

This clone was detected only once. This rearrangement joins TRBV10-1 to TRBJ1-2; tentatively, D is TRBD1 (6 bases). CDR1 WNHNN and CDR2 SYGVQD come from the germline V gene (reference sequence). V lost 10 bases and J 3 bases, leaving 18 bases between the germline ends. The length of the CDR3 is 14 residues. The DNA of the CDR3 is TGCGCCACAATTAGGGGGGGGGCCGACTATGGCTACACCTTC. Translating it yields CATIRGGADYGYTF.

This clone was found a few times. The V call is TRBV6-6, the J call TRBJ1-2, with TRBD1 matching 11 bases. Germline V gene sequence: CDR1 MNHNY, CDR2 SVGAGI (reference sequence). Germline trimming cut 5 bases from V and 3 bases from J; bases unmatched to any gene: 11. This CDR3 is 17 amino acids long. The CDR3 DNA sequence: TGTGCCAGCAGTCCCCTCGGGACAGGGGGTATTGACTATGGCTACACCTTC. Translation gives CASSPLGTGGIDYGYTF.

This clone came up a few times. This chain uses TRBV15 with TRBJ1-2, with 8 positions matching TRBD1. The CDR3 is 15 residues long. The V segment lost 3 bases and the J segment 2 bases; nucleotides outside the gene matches: 5. Germline V gene lookup returns CDR1 LNHNV and CDR2 YYDKDF (reference sequence). This chain's CDR3 is CATSSPRTGNYGYTF. The CDR3 bases are TGTGCCACCAGCAGCCCCCGGACAGGGAACTATGGCTACACCTTC.

The genes are TRBV10-1 and TRBJ1-2, with 8 bases lining up with TRBD1. The germline V gene encodes CDR1 WNHNN and CDR2 SYGVQD (reference sequence). The CDR3 extends over 13 amino acids. Trimming removed 3 bases from V and 4 bases from J; junction bases left unmatched: 1. The CDR3 sequence: CASSDRGPYGYTF. The CDR3 region has the DNA TGCGCCAGCAGTGACAGGGGGCCCTATGGCTACACCTTC.

The chain links TRBV5-1 to TRBJ1-1; 7 nucleotides match TRBD1. V shed 1 base and J 5 bases; nucleotides not matched to a gene: 2. The CDR3 length is 13 residues. Germline-derived CDR1 and CDR2 are SGHRS and YFSETQ. The CDR3 region has the DNA TGCGCCAGCAGCTTGTTACAGGGGACTGAAGCTTTCTTT. This encodes CASSLLQGTEAFF.